This T cell receptor beta chain was identified in a study of blood T cells in healthy people across ages. The authors ran a second PCR of roughly 7 to 11 cycles using a sample-barcoded 5' primer and a J-beta primer mix. TCRdb reprocessed the 5' RACE reads via MiXCR and lists one record per CDR3 protein. This table has about 1.1 million distinct CDR3 sequences, more than 30% appearing once. This CDR3 is built from 13 residues. Trimming removed 1 base from V and 13 bases from J, with 11 bases in between. Germline V gives CDR1 LGHNA, CDR2 YSLEER. What was sequenced was blood. The J gene is TRBJ1-6, the V gene TRBV4-3; D is unclear. The sequence was obtained from a man aged 18-30 years in good health. CDR3 sequence reads: CASSQAGGRPLHF. The CDR3 region has the DNA TGCGCCAGCAGCCAAGCGGGAGGGAGGCCCCTCCACTTT.